What follows describes a single TCR beta chain. Its antigen is undetermined. Germline V CDR1 and CDR2: MNHEY, SVGAGI. V lost 2 bases, J lost 0 bases, and 7 bases lay in between. The CDR3 consists of 15 residues. Using immunoSEQ multiplex PCR, the repertoire was profiled, and TCRdb retains in-frame clones only, with some absent. The repertoire holds around 100,000 clones, about 89% seen once, with 4% to 5% in the top ten. The data were taken from a study of T cell responses to AZD1222 COVID-19 vaccine. Study-level findings and limits: Seropositive status at baseline applied to only five to seven AZD1222 recipients. The donors showed a predominance of white British ancestry and of females, with possible underestimation of clonal diversity. Targets within unmutated variant regions were reportedly found for nearly half of spike-specific TCRs. No day 14 peak samples; only post-peak repertoires were characterized.

The sequenced sample was peripheral blood, obtained on day 0 of MenACWY control vaccination. This chain links TRBV6-5 with TRBJ1-4; unclear D gene. This TCR was sampled from an adult in good health. The CDR3 reads CASSYVGATNEKLFF. Written as DNA, the CDR3 is TGTGCCAGCAGTTACGTGGGTGCAACTAATGAAAAACTGTTTTTT.